The sequence of this T cell receptor (beta chain) was determined in a study of blood T cell repertoires in COVID-19. The V and J ends lost 4 bases and 0 bases respectively, with 9 bases between them. This CDR3 has 15 residues. Germline lookup yields CDR1 LGHNA and CDR2 YNFKEQ. Original analysis: It was from reference gene primer amplification that nucleated cell counts were estimated. Only in-frame clones appear in the TCRdb table, and some are missing; sequencing was by immunoSEQ multiplex PCR. Clone size and the V and J calls come from that table; the DNA yielded D and trimming. The data show about 210,000 clones, under 90% seen once.

The J gene is TRBJ1-4, the V gene TRBV4-2; D is undetermined. This TCR was recovered from a woman aged 40 to 50 with active or convalescent COVID-19. The sequencing input was peripheral blood. CDR3 protein: CASSPYRATNEKLFF. The CDR3 coding sequence is TGTGCCAGCAGCCCGTACAGAGCAACTAATGAAAAACTGTTTTTT.